These 4 T cell receptor beta chains came from one sample sequenced in a study of tumor-infiltrating lymphocytes in oesophageal squamous cell carcinoma. One entry per CDR3 protein results from TCRdb running MiXCR on the PCR reads. The repertoire holds about 15,000 distinct CDR3 sequences, with approximately 56% as singletons. Sequenced sample: esophageal tumor tissue. The receptors here all came from a male donor with esophageal squamous cell carcinoma.

This CDR3 is CASSADRGRGRATWETQYF. The CDR3 nucleotides read TGTGCCAGCAGCGCGGACAGGGGACGCGGGAGGGCCACATGGGAGACCCAGTACTTC. The chain joins TRBV11-2 to TRBJ2-7; D could derive from TRBD1 or TRBD2 (9 bases each). TRBJ2-5 matches the DNA end more closely, so the J call is doubtful. Germline assignment: CDR1 SGHAT and CDR2 FQNNGV. This CDR3 spans 19 amino acids.

The chain links TRBV7-3 to TRBJ2-3, with D perhaps TRBD2 (5 bases). V was trimmed by 0 bases and J by 7 bases, leaving 14 bases between them. CDR1 and CDR2 from the germline V gene are SGHTA and FQGTGA. CDR3 length: 15 amino acids. The CDR3 here is CASSLTGISGNTQYF. CDR3 in DNA: TGTGCCAGCAGCTTAACCGGGATTTCAGGAAATACGCAGTATTTT.

Remarks on this clonotype: Its ends do not fully match the called genes, so a read error is possible. The gene calls are TRBV7-9 and TRBJ2-1; TRBD2 agrees at 9 bases. This CDR3 is 14 amino acids long. The germline gives CDR1 SEHNR, CDR2 FQNEAQ (reference sequence). CDR3 bases: TGTGCCAGTAGCTTAAACTTCGGGACTAGCGAGCAGTTCTTC. Protein product: CASSLNFGTSEQFF.

This clonotype is classed as medium-sized. The chain carries TRBV7-2 and TRBJ1-5; D not certain. This CDR3 spans 15 amino acids. V gave up 5 bases and J gave up 1 base, with 12 bases separating them. Germline CDR1 SGHTA, CDR2 FQGNSA. CDR3 protein: CASSPLRGSNQPQHF. The CDR3 coding sequence is TGTGCCAGCAGCCCCCTGCGGGGAAGCAATCAGCCCCAGCATTTT.